This paragraph reports one T cell receptor (beta chain). Its antigen is undetermined. The V and J ends lost 6 bases and 2 bases respectively, with 13 bases between them. CDR1 and CDR2 from the germline V gene are KGHSH and LQKENI. This CDR3 comprises 14 residues. The data are from a study of human T cells and chemical hapten exposure. Overall study: There were weekly diphenylcyclopropenone doses to the scalp for patients throughout the approximately 24-week study. DPC (0.01%) was patch tested on the upper back and read at 6 days.

As to time point: patch test 1, 2 weeks after DPC sensitization. The treatment denotes: therapeutic diphenylcyclopropenone sensitization with weekly scalp DPC. From whole blood left unfractionated, total RNA was extracted. Findings of the study overall: Alopecia affected the donors, so their immune response may differ from healthy people's.

Each CDR3 protein is one row after TCRdb ran MiXCR on the RACE reads. The sample lists more than 150,000 distinct CDR3 sequences; about 15% were seen once. The receptor comes from a woman in her 30s with alopecia areata. Some clones in this sample may be carry-over from other donors' samples. The chain employs TRBV18 and TRBJ2-5; tentatively, D is TRBD2 (6 bases). The material was whole blood, obtained in connection with sensitization to the hapten diphenylcyclopropenone (DPC). The CDR3: CASSGTPAQETQYF. The CDR3 DNA sequence: TGTGCCAGCTCTGGGACTCCCGCTCAAGAGACCCAGTACTTC. Supplemented by reference TRBV18 and TRBJ2-5, the full variable domain reads NAGVMQNPRHLVRRRGQEARLRCSPMKGHSHVYWYRQLPEEGLKFMVYLQKENIIDESGMPKERFSAEFPKEGPSILRIQQVVRGDSAAYFCASSGTPAQETQYFGPGTRLLVL.